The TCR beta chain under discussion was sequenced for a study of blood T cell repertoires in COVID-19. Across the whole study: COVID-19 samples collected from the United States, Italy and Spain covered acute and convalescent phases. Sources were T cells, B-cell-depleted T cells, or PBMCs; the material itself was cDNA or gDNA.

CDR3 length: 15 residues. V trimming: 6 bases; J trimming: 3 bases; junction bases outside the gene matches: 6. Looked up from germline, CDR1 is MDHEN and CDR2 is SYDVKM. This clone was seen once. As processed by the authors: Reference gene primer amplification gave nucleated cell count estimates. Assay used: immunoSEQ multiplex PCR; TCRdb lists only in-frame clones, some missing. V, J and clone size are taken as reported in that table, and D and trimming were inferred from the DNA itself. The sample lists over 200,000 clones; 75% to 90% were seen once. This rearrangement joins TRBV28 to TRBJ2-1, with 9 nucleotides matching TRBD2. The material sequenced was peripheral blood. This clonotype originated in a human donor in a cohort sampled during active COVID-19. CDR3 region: CASRFSGSGYNEQFF. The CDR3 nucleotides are TGTGCCAGCAGATTTAGCGGGAGCGGCTACAATGAGCAGTTCTTC.